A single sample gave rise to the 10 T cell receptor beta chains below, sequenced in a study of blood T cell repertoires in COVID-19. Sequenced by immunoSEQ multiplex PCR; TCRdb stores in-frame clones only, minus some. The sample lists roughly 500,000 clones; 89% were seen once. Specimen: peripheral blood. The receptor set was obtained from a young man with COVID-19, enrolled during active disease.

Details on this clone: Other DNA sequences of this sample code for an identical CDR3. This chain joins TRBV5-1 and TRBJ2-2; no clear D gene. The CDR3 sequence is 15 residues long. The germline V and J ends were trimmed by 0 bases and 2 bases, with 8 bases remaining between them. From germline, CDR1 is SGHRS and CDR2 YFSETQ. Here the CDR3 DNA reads TGCGCCAGCAGCTTGGTGGCAGGAAACACCGGGGAGCTGTTTTTT. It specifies CASSLVAGNTGELFF.

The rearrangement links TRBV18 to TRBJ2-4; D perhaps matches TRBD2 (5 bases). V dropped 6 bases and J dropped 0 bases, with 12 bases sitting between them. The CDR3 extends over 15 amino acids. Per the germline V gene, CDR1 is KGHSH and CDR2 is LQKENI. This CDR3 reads CASSSDGIAKNIQYF. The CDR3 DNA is TGTGCCAGCTCCTCGGACGGGATAGCCAAAAACATTCAGTACTTC.

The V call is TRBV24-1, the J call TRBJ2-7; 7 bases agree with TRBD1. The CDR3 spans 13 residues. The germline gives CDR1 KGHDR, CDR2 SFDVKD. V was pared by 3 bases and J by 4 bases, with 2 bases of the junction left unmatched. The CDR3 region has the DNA TGTGCCACCAGTGATAACAGGGGTTACGAGCAGTACTTC. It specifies CATSDNRGYEQYF.

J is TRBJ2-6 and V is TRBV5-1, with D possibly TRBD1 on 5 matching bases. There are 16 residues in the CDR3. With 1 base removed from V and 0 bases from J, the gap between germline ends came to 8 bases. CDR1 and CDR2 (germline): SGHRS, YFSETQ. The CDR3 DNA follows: TGCGCCAGCAGCTTGAATGGGGCCTCTGGGGCCAACGTCCTGACTTTC. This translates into CASSLNGASGANVLTF.

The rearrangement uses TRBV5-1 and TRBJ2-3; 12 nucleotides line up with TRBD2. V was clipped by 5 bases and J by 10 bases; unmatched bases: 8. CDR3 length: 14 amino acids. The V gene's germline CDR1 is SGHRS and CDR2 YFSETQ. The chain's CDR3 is CASSKRLAGGSQYF. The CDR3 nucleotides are TGCGCCAGCAGTAAGCGCCTAGCGGGGGGGTCGCAGTATTTT.

CDR3 protein: CASSLVQGANLAFF. As DNA, the CDR3 is TGCGCCAGCAGCTTGGTTCAGGGGGCCAACCTAGCTTTCTTT. J is TRBJ1-1 and V is TRBV5-1; 8 bases align to TRBD1. V lost 0 bases, J lost 10 bases, and 8 bases stayed unmatched. This CDR3 spans 14 amino acids. Germline CDR1 reads SGHRS; CDR2 reads YFSETQ.

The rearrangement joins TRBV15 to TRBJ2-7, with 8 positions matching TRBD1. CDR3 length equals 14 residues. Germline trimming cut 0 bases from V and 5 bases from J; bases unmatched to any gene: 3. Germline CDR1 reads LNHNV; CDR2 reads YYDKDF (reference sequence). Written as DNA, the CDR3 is TGTGCCACCAGCAGAGAAGGGACAGGCGACGAGCAGTACTTC. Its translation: CATSREGTGDEQYF.

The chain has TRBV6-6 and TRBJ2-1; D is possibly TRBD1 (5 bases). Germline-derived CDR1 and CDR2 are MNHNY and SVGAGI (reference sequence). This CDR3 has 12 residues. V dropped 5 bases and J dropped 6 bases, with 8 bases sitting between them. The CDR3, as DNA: TGTGCCAGCAGTAAGGACACCAATGAGCAGTTCTTC. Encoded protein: CASSKDTNEQFF.

CDR3 in DNA: TGTGCCAGCAGTCCCGGGGGGGCCGTCTCAATCTCCTACGAGCAGTACTTC. Translation: CASSPGGAVSISYEQYF. This chain connects TRBV6-6 to TRBJ2-7, with 8 nucleotides matching TRBD2. The CDR3 contains 17 residues. Germline CDR1 and CDR2: MNHNY and SVGAGI (reference sequence). V lost 5 bases and J lost 0; bases outside the gene matches: 12.

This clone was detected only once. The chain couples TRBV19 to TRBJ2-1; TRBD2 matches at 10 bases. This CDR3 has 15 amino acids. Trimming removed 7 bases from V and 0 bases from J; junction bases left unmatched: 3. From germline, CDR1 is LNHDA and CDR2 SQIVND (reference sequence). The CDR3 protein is CASKRLAGSYNEQFF. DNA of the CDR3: TGTGCCAGTAAGAGACTAGCGGGCTCCTACAATGAGCAGTTCTTC.